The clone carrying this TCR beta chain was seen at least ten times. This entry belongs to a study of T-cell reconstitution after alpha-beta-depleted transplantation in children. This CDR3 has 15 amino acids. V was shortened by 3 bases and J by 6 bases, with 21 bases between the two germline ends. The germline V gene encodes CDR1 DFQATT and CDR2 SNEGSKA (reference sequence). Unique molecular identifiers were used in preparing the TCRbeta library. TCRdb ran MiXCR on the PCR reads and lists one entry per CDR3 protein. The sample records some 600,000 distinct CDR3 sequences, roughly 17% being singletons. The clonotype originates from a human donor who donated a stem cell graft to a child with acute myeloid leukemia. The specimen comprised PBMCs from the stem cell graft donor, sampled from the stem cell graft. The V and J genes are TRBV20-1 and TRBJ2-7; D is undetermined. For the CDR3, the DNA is TGCAGTGCTAGGAACCCTCTCTCGTATTCGGGCGAGCAGTACTTC. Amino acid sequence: CSARNPLSYSGEQYF.